Each of the 8 T cell receptor beta chains below was sequenced from the same sample in a study of shared clonotypes between healthy human individuals. CD45RO-negative, CCR7-selected cells formed the naive CD8 fraction, which excluded terminally differentiated effector memory CD45RA+ cells. Here immunoSEQ multiplex PCR was the method, and the copy in TCRdb shows in-frame clones only, minus some. The table records around 2,000,000 clones, approximately 94% of them present only once. Material for sequencing was naive CD8+ T cells sorted from blood. These receptors came from a man aged 18-30 years in good health.

The gene calls are TRBV6-5 and TRBJ2-3; 8 positions match TRBD2. The germline CDR1 and CDR2 sequences are MNHEY and SVGAGI. The CDR3 has 16 amino acids. V lost 0 bases, J lost 3 bases, and 5 bases stayed unmatched. CDR3 in DNA: TGTGCCAGCAGTTACTCAGCGGGAGAGTGGACAGATACGCAGTATTTT. As protein: CASSYSAGEWTDTQYF.

The gene calls are TRBV29-1 and TRBJ2-7; 10 nucleotides align to TRBD1. V dropped 4 bases and J dropped 6; count of bases not matched to a gene: 9. The CDR3 extends over 14 amino acids. CDR1 SQVTM and CDR2 ANQGSEA come from the germline V gene. CDR3 sequence reads: CSVVGGTGVPEQYF. DNA for the CDR3: TGCAGCGTTGTCGGCGGGACAGGGGTCCCCGAGCAGTACTTC.

The chain links TRBV4-1 to TRBJ1-2, with D tentatively TRBD1 (6 bases). V lost 1 base and J lost 3, with 12 bases in between. The CDR3 runs 15 residues. Looked up from germline, CDR1 is MGHRA and CDR2 is YSYEKL. In nucleotides, the CDR3 is TGCGCCAGCAGCCAAGGCACAGGGACCTACTATGGCTACACCTTC. This sequence encodes CASSQGTGTYYGYTF.

This chain connects TRBV9 to TRBJ2-1; TRBD2 matches 10 bases. This CDR3 is built from 16 residues. Germline lookup yields CDR1 SGDLS and CDR2 YYNGEE. V was pared by 4 bases and J by 4 bases, with 8 bases of the junction left unmatched. The CDR3 loop is CASSPATSGLYNEQFF. The CDR3 nucleotides read TGTGCCAGCAGCCCCGCGACTAGCGGGCTTTACAATGAGCAGTTCTTC.

The V call is TRBV7-9, the J call TRBJ1-2; the D gene is possibly TRBD1 (5 bases). CDR1 SEHNR and CDR2 FQNEAQ come from the germline V gene (reference sequence). This CDR3 region has 14 residues. The V end was cut by 1 base, the J end by 3 bases, with 9 bases between. The CDR3 nucleotides are TGTGCCAGCAGCTTAGAAGACAGAGACTATGGCTACACCTTC. As protein: CASSLEDRDYGYTF.

J is TRBJ1-1 and V is TRBV5-6; 7 bases line up with TRBD1. Germline V CDR1 and CDR2: SGHDT, YYEEEE. With V trimmed by 3 bases and J by 1 base, 3 bases remained unmatched. This CDR3 is built from 14 residues. Written as DNA, the CDR3 is TGTGCCAGCAGCTACTGGACAGGGAACACTGAAGCTTTCTTT. Amino acid sequence: CASSYWTGNTEAFF.

Turning to this clone: The sample has other DNA sequences that encode this CDR3 too. The chain joins TRBV9 to TRBJ1-5; D is unresolved. The CDR3 has 13 amino acids. V was cut by 1 base and J by 6 bases, with 8 bases left in between. From germline, CDR1 is SGDLS and CDR2 YYNGEE. This CDR3 reads CASSVSGGQPQHF. DNA of the CDR3: TGTGCCAGCAGCGTATCAGGAGGTCAGCCCCAGCATTTT.

V is TRBV6-4 and J is TRBJ2-1; TRBD2 matches 9 bases. CDR1 and CDR2 (germline): MRHNA, SNTAGT. The CDR3 is 15 amino acids. Losses at the gene ends were 5 bases for V and 1 base for J; bases not matched to a gene: 3. This chain's CDR3 is CASSSLAGSYNEQFF. Written as DNA, the CDR3 is TGTGCCAGCAGTAGTCTAGCGGGGTCCTACAATGAGCAGTTCTTC.